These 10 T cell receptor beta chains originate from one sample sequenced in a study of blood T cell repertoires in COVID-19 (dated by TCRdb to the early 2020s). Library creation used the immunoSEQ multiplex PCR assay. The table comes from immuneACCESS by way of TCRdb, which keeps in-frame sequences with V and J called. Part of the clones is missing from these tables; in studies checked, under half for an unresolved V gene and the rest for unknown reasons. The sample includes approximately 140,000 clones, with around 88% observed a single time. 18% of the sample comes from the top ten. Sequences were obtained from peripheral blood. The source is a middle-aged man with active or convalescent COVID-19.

CDR3 coding DNA: TGTGCCAGCAGCCAAATCGGAGGGTTCGGCACTGAAGCTTTCTTT. Its translation: CASSQIGGFGTEAFF. This chain links TRBV14 with TRBJ1-1; D is ambiguous. This CDR3 contains 15 residues. The V end lost 2 bases, the J end lost 4 bases, and 14 bases lay between the germline ends. The germline gives CDR1 SGHDN, CDR2 FVKESK.

The CDR3 loop reads CASSSNDRGGGYEQYF. CDR3 coding DNA: TGCGCCAGCAGCTCTAACGACAGGGGCGGCGGCTACGAGCAGTACTTC. The chain links TRBV5-1 to TRBJ2-7; 8 nucleotides match TRBD1. Trimming at V came to 3 bases and at J to 3 bases, leaving 11 bases not matched to a gene. The CDR3 length is 16 residues. Germline CDR1 SGHRS, CDR2 YFSETQ.

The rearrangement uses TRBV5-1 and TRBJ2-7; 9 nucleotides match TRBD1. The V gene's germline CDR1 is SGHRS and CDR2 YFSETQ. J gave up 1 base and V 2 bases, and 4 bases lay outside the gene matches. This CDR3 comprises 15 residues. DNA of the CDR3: TGCGCCAGCAGCTTAGACGGGACAGGGTCCTACGAGCAGTACTTC. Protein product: CASSLDGTGSYEQYF. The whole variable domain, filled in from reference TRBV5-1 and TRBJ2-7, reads KAGVTQTPRYLIKTRGQQVTLSCSPISGHRSVSWYQQTPGQGLQFLFEYFSETQRNKGNFPGRFSGRQFSNSRSEMNVSTLELGDSALYLCASSLDGTGSYEQYFGPGTRLTVT.

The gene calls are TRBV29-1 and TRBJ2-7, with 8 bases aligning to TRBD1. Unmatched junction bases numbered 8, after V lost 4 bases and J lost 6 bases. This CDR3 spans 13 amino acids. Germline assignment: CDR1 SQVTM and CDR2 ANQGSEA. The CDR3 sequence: CSVARQGIGEQYF. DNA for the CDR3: TGCAGCGTTGCCCGACAGGGGATCGGCGAGCAGTACTTC.

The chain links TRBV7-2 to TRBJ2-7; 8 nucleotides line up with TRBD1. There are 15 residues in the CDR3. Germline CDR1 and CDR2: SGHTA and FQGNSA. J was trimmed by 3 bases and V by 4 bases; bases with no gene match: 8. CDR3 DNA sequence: TGTGCCAGCAGCTCTCAGGGGGCAGGGATCTACGAGCAGTACTTC. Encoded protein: CASSSQGAGIYEQYF.

The CDR3 coding sequence is TGCAGCGTTGAGACAGGCTATGGCTACACCTTC. Amino acid sequence: CSVETGYGYTF. The chain is built from TRBV29-1 and TRBJ1-2; possibly TRBD1 for D (6 bases). V lost 3 bases to trimming and J lost 4 bases, with 6 bases between them. Germline values: CDR1 SQVTM, CDR2 ANQGSEA. CDR3 length equals 11 residues.

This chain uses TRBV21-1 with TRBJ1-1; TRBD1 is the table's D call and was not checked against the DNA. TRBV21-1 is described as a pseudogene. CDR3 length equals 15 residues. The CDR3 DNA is TGTGCCAGCAGCACCACTGACAGGGGATACACTGAAGCTTTCTTT. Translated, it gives CASSTTDRGYTEAFF.

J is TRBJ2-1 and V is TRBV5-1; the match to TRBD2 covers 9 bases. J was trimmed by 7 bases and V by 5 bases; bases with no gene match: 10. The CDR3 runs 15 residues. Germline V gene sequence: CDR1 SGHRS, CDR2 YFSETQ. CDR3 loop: CASSALAGGPNEQFF. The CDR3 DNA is TGCGCCAGCAGTGCCCTCGCGGGAGGGCCAAATGAGCAGTTCTTC.

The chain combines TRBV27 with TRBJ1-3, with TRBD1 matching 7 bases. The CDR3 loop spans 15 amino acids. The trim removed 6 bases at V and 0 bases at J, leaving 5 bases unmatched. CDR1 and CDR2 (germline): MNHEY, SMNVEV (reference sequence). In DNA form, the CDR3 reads TGTGCCAGCAGCCAGGGACAGCTCTCTGGAAACACCATATATTTT. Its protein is CASSQGQLSGNTIYF.

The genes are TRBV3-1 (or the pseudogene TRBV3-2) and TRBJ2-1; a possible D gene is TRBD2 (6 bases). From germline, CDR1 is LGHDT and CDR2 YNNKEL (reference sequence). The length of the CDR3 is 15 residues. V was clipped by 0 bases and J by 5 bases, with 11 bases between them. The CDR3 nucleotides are TGTGCCAGCAGCCAAGATGCGGCGGGGAACAATGAGCAGTTCTTC. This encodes CASSQDAAGNNEQFF.